A single sample gave rise to the 3 T cell receptor beta chains below, sequenced in a study of T cell responses to AZD1222 COVID-19 vaccine. Data came from immunoSEQ multiplex PCR; TCRdb stores just in-frame clones and leaves some out. This table has about 120,000 clones, around 90% appearing once. The sequencing here drew on peripheral blood, taken on day 0 of AZD1222 vaccination. The source of these receptors is an adult in good health.

V and J are TRBV7-6 and TRBJ2-5; tentative D call: TRBD2 (6 bases). Germline V gene data show CDR1 as SGHVS and CDR2 as FNYEAQ. This CDR3 is 14 amino acids long. The ends were cut back, 5 bases at V and 5 bases at J, with 15 bases in the middle. The CDR3 here is CASSPGTGAETQYF. The CDR3 DNA reads as TGTGCCAGCAGCCCCGGGACGGGAGCGGAGACCCAGTACTTC. Variable domain in full (rest from reference TRBV7-6 and TRBJ2-5): GAGVSQSPRYKVTKRGQDVALRCDPISGHVSLYWYRQALGQGPEFLTYFNYEAQQDKSGLPNDRFSAERPEGSISTLTIQRTEQRDSAMYRCASSPGTGAETQYFGPGTRLLVL.

This clone was seen a single time. The chain has TRBV7-9 and TRBJ1-4; 7 bases fit TRBD1. The CDR3 loop spans 16 amino acids. The junction had 6 bases not matched to a gene; V was cut back by 5 bases and J by 0 bases. Germline V lookup: CDR1 SEHNR, CDR2 FQNEAQ (reference sequence). The DNA of the CDR3 is TGTGCCAGCAGCCCAGGACAGGCCGCAACTAATGAAAAACTGTTTTTT. Residues: CASSPGQAATNEKLFF.

The rearrangement links TRBV7-2 to TRBJ2-6; no definite D call. The CDR3 covers 13 residues. Germline V gene data show CDR1 as SGHTA and CDR2 as FQGNSA. With 7 bases removed from V and 0 bases from J, the gap between germline ends came to 4 bases. This chain's CDR3 is CASKFSGANVLTF. The CDR3 DNA reads TGTGCCAGCAAATTCTCTGGGGCCAACGTCCTGACTTTC. The full variable domain, in which reference TRBV7-2 and TRBJ2-6 provide the parts outside the CDR3, is GAGVSQSPSNKVTEKGKDVELRCDPISGHTALYWYRQSLGQGLEFLIYFQGNSAPDKSGLPSDRFSAERTGGSVSTLTIQRTQQEDSAVYLCASKFSGANVLTFGAGSRLTVL.